This entry features one T cell receptor (beta chain) sequence. This entry comes from a study of CD4 and CD8 cells across lung adenocarcinoma regions. MiXCR, run by TCRdb on the PCR reads, gives a single entry per CDR3 protein. The sample lists over 8,500 distinct CDR3 sequences, approximately 50% occurring once. Samples came from patients with localized non-small cell lung adenocarcinoma. The CDR3 runs to 15 residues. CDR1 is MNHNS and CDR2 is SASEGT in the germline V gene. The rearrangement joins TRBV6-1 to TRBJ2-5; unclear D gene. The J call may be wrong; the DNA end is better matched by TRBJ2-7. The sample taken for sequencing was CD8+ T cells from the margin of a lung tumor. The receptor's source is a male donor with lung adenocarcinoma. The CD4 and CD8 labels of this study may be unreliable. The CDR3 bases are TGTGCCAGCAGTGAGGCCGTATCCGACTCCTACGAGCAGTACTTC. Translation: CASSEAVSDSYEQYF.